This entry features one T cell receptor (beta chain) sequence. Antigen: not known. The sample comes from a study of cytomegalovirus exposure and HLA in healthy donors. CDR1 SGHNT and CDR2 YENEEA come from the germline V gene. This CDR3 is built from 13 residues. V dropped 5 bases and J dropped 5 bases, with 12 bases sitting between them. Study-level results: The study labeled fewer than 200 TCR beta chains cytomegalovirus-associated. Serostatus for CMV was the only available immune exposure information.

The primer mix had 60 Vbeta and 13 Jbeta primers. TCRdb's table, derived via immunoSEQ multiplex PCR, lists solely in-frame clones and lacks some. The sample contains roughly 34,000 clones, approximately 70% of which appear only once. The receptor's source is a man younger than 45 in good health and CMV-seronegative. V and J are TRBV11-3 and TRBJ2-5; D might be TRBD1 (6 bases). Sequencing was done on a sample of PBMCs. CDR3 DNA sequence: TGTGCCAGCAGCCTACAGGGTGCTGAGACCCAGTACTTC. It codes for CASSLQGAETQYF. The full variable domain, with the rest looked up from reference TRBV11-3 and TRBJ2-5, is EAGVVQSPRYKIIEKKQPVAFWCNPISGHNTLYWYLQNLGQGPELLIRYENEEAVDDSQLPKDRFSAERLKGVDSTLKIQPAELGDSAVYLCASSLQGAETQYFGPGTRLLVL.